Only one count was recorded for the clone carrying this TCR beta chain. The sample comes from a study of T cell responses to AZD1222 COVID-19 vaccine. The repertoire was sequenced with immunoSEQ multiplex PCR; TCRdb's copy has only in-frame clones and lacks some. The repertoire includes 84,000 or so clones, 70% to 90% of them detected once, and approximately 4.8% sits in the top ten. The CDR3 runs 15 residues. The ends lost 5 bases at V and 3 bases at J; junction bases unmatched: 7. Germline V gene sequence: CDR1 MDHEN, CDR2 SYDVKM. The rearrangement uses TRBV28 and TRBJ1-5; 7 bases map to TRBD1. The sample consisted of peripheral blood, taken on day 0 of MenACWY control vaccination. The sequence was obtained from an adult in good health. The CDR3 DNA sequence: TGTGCCAGCAGTATCACAGGGGCGCACAATCAGCCCCAGCATTTT. It yields the protein CASSITGAHNQPQHF. Variable domain in full (rest from reference TRBV28 and TRBJ1-5): DVKVTQSSRYLVKRTGEKVFLECVQDMDHENMFWYRQDPGLGLRLIYFSYDVKMKEKGDIPEGYSVSREKKERFSLILESASTNQTSMYLCASSITGAHNQPQHFGDGTRLSIL.